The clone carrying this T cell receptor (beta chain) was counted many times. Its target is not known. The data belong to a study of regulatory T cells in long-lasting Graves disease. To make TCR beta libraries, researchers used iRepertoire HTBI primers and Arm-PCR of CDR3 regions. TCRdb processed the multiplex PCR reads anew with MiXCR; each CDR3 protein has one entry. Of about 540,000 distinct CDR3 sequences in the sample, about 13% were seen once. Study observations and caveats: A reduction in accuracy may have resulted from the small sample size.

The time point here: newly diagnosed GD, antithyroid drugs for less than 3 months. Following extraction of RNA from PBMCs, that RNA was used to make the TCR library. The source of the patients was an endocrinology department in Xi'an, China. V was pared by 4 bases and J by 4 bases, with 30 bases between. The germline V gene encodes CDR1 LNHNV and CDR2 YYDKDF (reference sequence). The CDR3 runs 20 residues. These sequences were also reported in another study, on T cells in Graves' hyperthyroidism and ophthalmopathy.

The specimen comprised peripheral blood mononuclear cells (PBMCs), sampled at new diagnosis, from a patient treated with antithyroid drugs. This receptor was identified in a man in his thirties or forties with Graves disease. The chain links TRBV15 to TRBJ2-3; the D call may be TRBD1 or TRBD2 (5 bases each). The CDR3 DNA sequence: TGTGCCACCAGCATCCCCTACGGGGCTGGCTCCACAATTTCTCCAGATACGCAGTATTTT. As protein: CATSIPYGAGSTISPDTQYF.